The entry below describes one T cell receptor (beta chain). The data stem from a study of blood T cell repertoires in COVID-19. As for the study in general: The cDNA or gDNA used as material had been derived from T cells, B-cell-depleted T cells, or PBMCs.

Per germline, CDR1 SNHLY and CDR2 FYNNEI. The CDR3 is 16 amino acids. With 5 bases clipped from V and 3 bases from J, the junction kept 4 bases outside the gene matches. Libraries were prepared by immunoSEQ multiplex PCR; TCRdb keeps only in-frame clonotypes and omits some of them. The sample gives a few hundred thousand clones, approximately 80% of which show up once; about 10% is in the top ten. Specimen: PBMCs or T cells enriched from blood (not recorded which). The genes are TRBV2 and TRBJ2-3; 14 bases match TRBD2. This receptor was identified in a middle-aged man who had recovered from COVID-19. The CDR3 DNA follows: TGTGCCAGCAGTAGGACTAGCGGGGGGCTGACAGATACGCAGTATTTT. This codes for CASSRTSGGLTDTQYF.